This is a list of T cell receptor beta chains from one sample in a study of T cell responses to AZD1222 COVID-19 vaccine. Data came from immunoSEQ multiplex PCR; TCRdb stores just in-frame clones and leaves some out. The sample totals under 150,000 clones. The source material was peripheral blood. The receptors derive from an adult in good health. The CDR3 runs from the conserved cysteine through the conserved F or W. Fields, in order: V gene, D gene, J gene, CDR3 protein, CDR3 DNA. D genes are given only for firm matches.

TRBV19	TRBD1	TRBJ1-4	CASTPGRGPSNEKLFF	TGTGCCAGTACCCCGGGCAGGGGGCCGTCTAATGAAAAACTGTTTTTT
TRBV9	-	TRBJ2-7	CASSARAGRSEQYF	TGTGCCAGCAGCGCGCGGGCAGGGAGGAGCGAGCAGTACTTC
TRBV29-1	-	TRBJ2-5	CSVEDIGGFKAQYF	TGCAGCGTTGAAGACATAGGCGGTTTTAAGGCCCAGTACTTC
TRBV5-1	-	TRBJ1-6	CASSLGVMNSPLHF	TGCGCCAGCAGCTTAGGGGTGATGAATTCACCCCTCCACTTT
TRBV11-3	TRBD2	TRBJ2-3	CASSFRAGGTDTQYF	TGTGCCAGCAGCTTTCGAGCGGGGGGCACAGATACGCAGTATTTT
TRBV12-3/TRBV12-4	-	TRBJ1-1	CASSLTGSSEAFF	TGTGCCAGCAGTCTCACAGGGTCCTCTGAAGCTTTCTTT
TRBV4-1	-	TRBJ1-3	CASGSGVGTPGNTIYF	TGCGCCAGCGGATCGGGAGTAGGGACCCCTGGAAACACCATATATTTT
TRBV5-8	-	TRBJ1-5	CASRMSGINSNQPQHF	TGTGCCAGCAGAATGTCGGGGATCAATAGCAATCAGCCCCAGCATTTT
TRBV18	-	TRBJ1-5	CASREGLNQPQHF	TGTGCCAGCAGGGAGGGGCTCAATCAGCCCCAGCATTTT
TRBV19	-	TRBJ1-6	CASSIDRGSNSPLHF	TGTGCCAGTAGTATAGACAGGGGTTCGAATTCACCCCTCCACTTT
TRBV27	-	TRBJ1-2	CASSLSPRTEVYGYTF	TGTGCCAGCAGTTTAAGCCCTAGGACAGAAGTCTATGGCTACACCTTC
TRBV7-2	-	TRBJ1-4	CASSHGPREEKLFF	TGTGCCAGCAGTCATGGACCCCGGGAGGAAAAACTGTTTTTT
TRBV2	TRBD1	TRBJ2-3	CASSDLQGFTDTQYF	TGTGCCAGCAGCGATTTACAGGGGTTTACAGATACGCAGTATTTT
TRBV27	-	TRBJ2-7	CASSFRLTGDEQYF	TGTGCCAGCAGTTTCCGGCTTACGGGGGACGAGCAGTACTTC
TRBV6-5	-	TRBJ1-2	CASSYSAGSNYGYTF	TGTGCCAGCAGTTACTCGGCAGGGTCTAACTATGGCTACACCTTC
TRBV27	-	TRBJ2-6	CASSPTLDKSLVSGANVLTF	TGTGCCAGCAGTCCTACGCTGGACAAGTCCCTTGTTTCTGGGGCCAACGTCCTGACTTTC
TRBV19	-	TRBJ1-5	CASSRTDSNQPQHF	TGTGCCAGTAGTCGTACGGATAGCAATCAGCCCCAGCATTTT
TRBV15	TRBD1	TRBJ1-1	CATSRDRGSEAFF	TGTGCCACCAGCAGAGACAGGGGGTCTGAAGCTTTCTTT
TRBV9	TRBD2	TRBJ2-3	CASSESGGSTDTQYF	TGTGCCAGCAGCGAGAGCGGGGGTAGCACAGATACGCAGTATTTT
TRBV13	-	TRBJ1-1	CASSLQGSPEAFF	TGTGCCAGCAGCTTACAAGGTTCCCCTGAAGCTTTCTTT
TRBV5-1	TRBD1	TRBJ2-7	CASSLWEQGAPEQYF	TGCGCCAGCAGCTTGTGGGAACAGGGGGCGCCCGAGCAGTACTTC
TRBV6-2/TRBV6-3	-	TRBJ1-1	CASSSTSPTEAFF	TGTGCCAGCAGTTCTACATCCCCCACTGAAGCTTTCTTT
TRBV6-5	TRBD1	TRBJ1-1	CASSFPGQGRTEAFF	TGTGCCAGCAGTTTCCCGGGACAGGGTAGGACTGAAGCTTTCTTT
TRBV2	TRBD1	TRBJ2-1	CASSVMRQGKDNEQFF	TGTGCCAGCAGTGTGATGAGACAGGGTAAGGACAATGAGCAGTTCTTC
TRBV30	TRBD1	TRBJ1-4	CAWSVGGQGQLFF	TGTGCCTGGAGTGTCGGGGGACAGGGTCAACTGTTTTTT
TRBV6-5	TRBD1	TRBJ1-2	CASSYSEGARGYTF	TGTGCCAGCAGTTACTCGGAGGGGGCAAGGGGCTACACCTTC
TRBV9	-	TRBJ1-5	CASSVSPNQPQHF	TGTGCCAGCAGCGTAAGTCCGAATCAGCCCCAGCATTTT
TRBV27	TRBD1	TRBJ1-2	CASRTPGQGYRYGYTF	TGTGCCAGCAGGACTCCGGGACAGGGGTACCGATATGGCTACACCTTC
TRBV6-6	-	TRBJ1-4	CASSSDLGANEKLFF	TGTGCCAGCAGTTCCGACTTAGGAGCTAATGAAAAACTGTTTTTT
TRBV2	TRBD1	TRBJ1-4	CASTSTGVREKLFF	TGTGCCAGCACTTCGACAGGGGTTCGCGAAAAACTGTTTTTT
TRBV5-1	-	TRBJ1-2	CASSLDRANYGYTF	TGCGCCAGCAGCTTGGACAGGGCTAACTATGGCTACACCTTC